The rows below give T cell receptor beta chains drawn from one sample of a study of HIV-infected patients and healthy controls. TCRdb ran MiXCR on the 5' RACE reads and lists one entry per CDR3 protein. The profile shows some 70,000 distinct CDR3 sequences, about 19% of them singletons. Material: CD4+ T cells from blood. These receptors originate from a human donor in good health. Both conserved end residues are part of each CDR3.

TRBJ2-7,TRBV7-2,CASSLAHAGAIEQYF
TRBJ1-2,TRBV25-1,CASTEDAVYGYTF
TRBJ1-5,TRBV2,CASRPGSNQPQHF
TRBJ1-5,TRBV6-1,CASSGPGQGAVSNQPQHF
TRBJ1-4,TRBV19,CASSIRGGREKLFF
TRBJ1-1,TRBV15,CATRKQGNTEAFF
TRBJ2-2,TRBV12-3/TRBV12-4,CASSPQGAGELFF
TRBJ2-5,TRBV4-2,CASSQEGASGEETQYF
TRBJ1-1,TRBV3-1,CASSQDLQGVTEAFF
TRBJ2-2,TRBV3-1,CASSPQRLSFELFF
TRBJ1-5,TRBV6-2/TRBV6-3,CASSYAGQPQHF
TRBJ1-2,TRBV28,CASSPTLEGYTF
TRBJ2-7,TRBV24-1,CATQRSPTYEQYF
TRBJ1-6,TRBV6-6,CASGSSPLHF
TRBJ2-5,TRBV3-1,CASSQDWAGGSETQYF
TRBJ1-2,TRBV29-1,CSFHLVPPFYGYTF
TRBJ1-1,TRBV29-1,CSAPVGTGASKAFF
TRBJ1-2,TRBV19,CASSRSGGANYGYTF
TRBJ2-7,TRBV5-6,CASSIRGTVTYEQYF
TRBJ2-7,TRBV20-1,CSARQGASGYEQYF
TRBJ1-3,TRBV2,CASTLNSGNTIYF
TRBJ1-5,TRBV24-1,CATSDFPFRDKGKSNQPQHF
TRBJ1-2,TRBV12-2,CASPSSGQNYGYTF
TRBJ2-2,TRBV12-3/TRBV12-4,CASSFGLAGDPGELFF
TRBJ1-3,TRBV7-2,CASSVETGPYSGNTIYF
TRBJ2-5,TRBV5-1,CASSRTSGVETQYF
TRBJ1-2,TRBV24-1,CATSDTGTGEGYTF
TRBJ1-1,TRBV12-3/TRBV12-4,CASTLRGRLTEAFF
TRBJ1-5,TRBV19,CASRTTGRQGQPQHF
TRBJ2-7,TRBV7-9,CASSRLFGQGHSYEQYF
TRBJ1-5,TRBV10-2,CASSESNSNQPQHF
TRBJ1-1,TRBV29-1,CSATKRQDTEAFF
TRBJ1-6,TRBV5-4,CASKGVTGTHNSPLHF
TRBJ1-1,TRBV24-1,CATRGGTGQKAFF
TRBJ1-1,TRBV18,CASSQSVQNTEAFF
TRBJ2-3,TRBV10-3,CAIKQGGTDTQYF
TRBJ2-2,TRBV20-1,CSAGGSNTGELFF